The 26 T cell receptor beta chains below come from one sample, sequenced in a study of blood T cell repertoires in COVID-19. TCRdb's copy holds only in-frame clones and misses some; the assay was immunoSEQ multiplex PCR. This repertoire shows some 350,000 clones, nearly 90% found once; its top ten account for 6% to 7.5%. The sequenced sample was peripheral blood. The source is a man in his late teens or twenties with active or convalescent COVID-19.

The CDR3 region has the DNA TGTGCCAGCAGTTACGGACAGTCCTACGAGCAGTACTTC. As protein: CASSYGQSYEQYF. V and J are TRBV6-2 or TRBV6-3 and TRBJ2-7; D perhaps matches TRBD1 (6 bases). Germline V gives CDR1 MNHEY, CDR2 SVGEGT. This CDR3 is 13 amino acids long. Trimming removed 2 bases at V and 1 base at J, with 6 bases between.

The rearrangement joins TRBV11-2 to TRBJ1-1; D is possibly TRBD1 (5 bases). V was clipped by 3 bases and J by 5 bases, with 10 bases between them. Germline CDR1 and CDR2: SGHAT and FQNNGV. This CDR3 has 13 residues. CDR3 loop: CASSLEGSTEAFF. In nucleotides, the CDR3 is TGTGCCAGCAGCTTGGAGGGGAGTACTGAAGCTTTCTTT.

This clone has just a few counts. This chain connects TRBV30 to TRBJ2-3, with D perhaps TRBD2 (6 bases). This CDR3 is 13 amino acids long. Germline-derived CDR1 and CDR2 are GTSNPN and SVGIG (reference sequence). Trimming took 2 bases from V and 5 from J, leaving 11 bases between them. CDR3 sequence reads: CAWSRRGRDTQYF. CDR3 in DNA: TGTGCCTGGAGTAGGAGGGGACGAGATACGCAGTATTTT.

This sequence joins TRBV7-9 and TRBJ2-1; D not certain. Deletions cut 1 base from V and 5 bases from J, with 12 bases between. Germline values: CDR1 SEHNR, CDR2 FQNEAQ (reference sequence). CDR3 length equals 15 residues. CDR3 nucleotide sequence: TGTGCCAGCAGCTTAGGGGCAGGATCCAACAATGAGCAGTTCTTC. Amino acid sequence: CASSLGAGSNNEQFF.

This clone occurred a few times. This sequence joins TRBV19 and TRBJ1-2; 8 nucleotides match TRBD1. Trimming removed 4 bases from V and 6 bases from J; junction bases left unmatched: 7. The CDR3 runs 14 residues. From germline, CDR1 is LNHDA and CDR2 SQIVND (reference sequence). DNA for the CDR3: TGTGCCAGTAGTAACTACAGGGGGATAGATGGCTACACCTTC. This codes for CASSNYRGIDGYTF.

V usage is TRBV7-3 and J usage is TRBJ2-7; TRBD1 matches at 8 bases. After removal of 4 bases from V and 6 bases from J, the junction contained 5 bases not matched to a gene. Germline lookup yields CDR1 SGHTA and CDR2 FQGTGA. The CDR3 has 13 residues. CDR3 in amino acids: CASSSGQDIEQYF. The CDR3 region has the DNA TGTGCCAGCAGCTCGGGACAGGACATCGAGCAGTACTTC.

In DNA, the CDR3 is TGTGCCAGCAGGAGACAGGGGGGTACGGGCGAGCAGTACTTC. Protein: CASRRQGGTGEQYF. This sequence joins TRBV27 and TRBJ2-7, with TRBD1 identical over 9 bases. V trimming: 6 bases; J trimming: 6 bases; junction bases outside the gene matches: 9. The CDR3 runs 14 residues. CDR1 is MNHEY and CDR2 is SMNVEV in the germline V gene (reference sequence).

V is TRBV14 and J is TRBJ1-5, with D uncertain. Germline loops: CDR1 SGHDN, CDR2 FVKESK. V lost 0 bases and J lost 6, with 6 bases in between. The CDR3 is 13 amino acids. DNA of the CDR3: TGTGCCAGCAGCCAAGACTTCGTTCAGCCCCAGCATTTT. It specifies CASSQDFVQPQHF.

CDR3 nucleotides: TGTGCCAGCAGTTTGGGTCAGGGTGTTCGCTATGGCTACACCTTC. Protein product: CASSLGQGVRYGYTF. The rearrangement links TRBV28 to TRBJ1-2; D is possibly TRBD1 (5 bases). CDR3 length equals 15 residues. Germline loops: CDR1 MDHEN, CDR2 SYDVKM. The V and J ends lost 3 bases and 4 bases respectively, with 15 bases between them.

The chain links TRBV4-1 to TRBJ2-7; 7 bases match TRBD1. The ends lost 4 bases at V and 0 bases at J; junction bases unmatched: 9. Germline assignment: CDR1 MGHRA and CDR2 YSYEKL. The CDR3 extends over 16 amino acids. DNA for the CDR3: TGCGCCAGCAGCCCGGGATGGGACAGAAGCTCCTACGAGCAGTACTTC. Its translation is CASSPGWDRSSYEQYF.

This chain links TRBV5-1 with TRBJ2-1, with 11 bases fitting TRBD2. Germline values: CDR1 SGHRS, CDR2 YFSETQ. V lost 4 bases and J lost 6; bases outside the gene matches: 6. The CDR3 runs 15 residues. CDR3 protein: CASSPLAGGFNEQFF. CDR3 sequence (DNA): TGCGCCAGCAGCCCCTTAGCGGGAGGGTTCAATGAGCAGTTCTTC.

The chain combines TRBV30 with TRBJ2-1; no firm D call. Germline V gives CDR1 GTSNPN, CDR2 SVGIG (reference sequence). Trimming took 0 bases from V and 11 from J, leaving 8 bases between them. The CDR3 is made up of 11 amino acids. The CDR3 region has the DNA TGTGCCTGGAGTGTATTAGAGAAGCAGTTCTTC. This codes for CAWSVLEKQFF.

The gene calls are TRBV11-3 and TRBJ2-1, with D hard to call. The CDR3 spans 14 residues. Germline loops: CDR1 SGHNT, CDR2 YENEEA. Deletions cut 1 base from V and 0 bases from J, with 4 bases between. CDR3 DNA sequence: TGTGCCAGCAGCTTAGTGAGCTCCTACAATGAGCAGTTCTTC. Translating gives CASSLVSSYNEQFF.

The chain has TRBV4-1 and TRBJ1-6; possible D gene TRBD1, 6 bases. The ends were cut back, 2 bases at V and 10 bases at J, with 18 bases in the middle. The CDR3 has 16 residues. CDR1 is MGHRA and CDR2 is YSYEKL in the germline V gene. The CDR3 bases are TGCGCCAGCAGCCAACCCCGTAGGGGGTCGAACTCACCCCTCCACTTT. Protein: CASSQPRRGSNSPLHF.

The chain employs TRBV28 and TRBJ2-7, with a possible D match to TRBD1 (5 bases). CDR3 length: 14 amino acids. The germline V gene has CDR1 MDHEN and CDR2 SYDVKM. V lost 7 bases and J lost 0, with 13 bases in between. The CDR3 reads CASKSGLSSYEQYF. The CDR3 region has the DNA TGTGCCAGCAAGTCAGGGTTAAGCTCCTACGAGCAGTACTTC.

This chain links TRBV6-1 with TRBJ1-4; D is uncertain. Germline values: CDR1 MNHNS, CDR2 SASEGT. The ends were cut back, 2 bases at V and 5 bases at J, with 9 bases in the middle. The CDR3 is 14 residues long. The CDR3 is CASSEWAYNEKLFF. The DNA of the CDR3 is TGTGCCAGCAGTGAATGGGCTTACAATGAAAAACTGTTTTTT.

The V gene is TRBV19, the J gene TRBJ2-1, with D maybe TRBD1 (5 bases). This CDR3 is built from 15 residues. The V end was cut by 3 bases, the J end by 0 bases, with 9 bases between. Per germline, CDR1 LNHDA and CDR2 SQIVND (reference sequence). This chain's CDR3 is CASSIYRSSYNEQFF. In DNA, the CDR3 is TGTGCCAGTAGTATTTACAGGAGCTCCTACAATGAGCAGTTCTTC.

The CDR3: CASSPDSGGGTNQPQHF. CDR3 in DNA: TGCGCCAGCAGCCCCGATTCGGGTGGGGGGACGAATCAGCCCCAGCATTTT. The rearrangement joins TRBV4-1 to TRBJ1-5, with TRBD1 as a possible D gene (5 bases). This CDR3 spans 17 amino acids. Per germline, CDR1 MGHRA and CDR2 YSYEKL. The germline V and J ends were trimmed by 4 bases and 4 bases, with 20 bases remaining between them.

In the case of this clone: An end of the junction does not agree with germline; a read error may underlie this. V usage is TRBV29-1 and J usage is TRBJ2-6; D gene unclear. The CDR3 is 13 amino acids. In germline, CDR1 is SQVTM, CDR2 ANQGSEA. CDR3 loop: CSVEGNVANVLTF. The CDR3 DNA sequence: TGCAGCGTGGAAGGAAACGTGGCCAACGTGCTGACTTTC.

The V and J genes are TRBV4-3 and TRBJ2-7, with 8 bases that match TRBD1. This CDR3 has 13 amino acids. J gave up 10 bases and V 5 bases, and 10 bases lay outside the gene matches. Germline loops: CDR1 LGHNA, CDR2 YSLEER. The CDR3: CASSVDRGGAQYF. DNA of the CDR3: TGCGCCAGCAGCGTAGACAGGGGCGGGGCCCAGTACTTC.

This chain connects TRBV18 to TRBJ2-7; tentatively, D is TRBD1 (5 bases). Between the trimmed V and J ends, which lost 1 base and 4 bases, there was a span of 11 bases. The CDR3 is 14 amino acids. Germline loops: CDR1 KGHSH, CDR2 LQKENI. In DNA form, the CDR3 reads TGTGCCAGCTCACCACGGGGCTTTGAATACGAGCAGTACTTC. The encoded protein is CASSPRGFEYEQYF.

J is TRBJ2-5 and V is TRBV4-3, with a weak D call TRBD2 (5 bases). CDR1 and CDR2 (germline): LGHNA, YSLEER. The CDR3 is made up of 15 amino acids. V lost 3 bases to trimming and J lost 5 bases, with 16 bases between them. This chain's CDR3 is CASSHGTGRGETQYF. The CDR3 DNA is TGCGCCAGCAGCCACGGTACCGGCCGCGGGGAGACCCAGTACTTC.

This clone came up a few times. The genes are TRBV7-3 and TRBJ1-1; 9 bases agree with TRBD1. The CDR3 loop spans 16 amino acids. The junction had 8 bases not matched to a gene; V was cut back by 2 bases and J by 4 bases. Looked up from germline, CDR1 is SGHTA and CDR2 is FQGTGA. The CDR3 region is CASSLSPGTGFTEAFF. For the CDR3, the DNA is TGTGCCAGCAGCTTATCCCCCGGGACAGGGTTCACTGAAGCTTTCTTT.

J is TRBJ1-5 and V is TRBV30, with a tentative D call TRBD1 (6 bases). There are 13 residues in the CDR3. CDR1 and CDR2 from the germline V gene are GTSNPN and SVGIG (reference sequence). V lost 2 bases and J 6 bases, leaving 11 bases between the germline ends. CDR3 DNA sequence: TGTGCCTGGAGTATACAGGGTTCTCAGCCCCAGCATTTT. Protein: CAWSIQGSQPQHF.

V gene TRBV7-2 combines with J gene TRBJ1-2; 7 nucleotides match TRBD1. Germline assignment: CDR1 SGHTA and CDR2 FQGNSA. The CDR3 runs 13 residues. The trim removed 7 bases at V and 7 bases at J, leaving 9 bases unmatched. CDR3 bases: TGTGCCAGCACCTTTCCGGCAGGGGGTGGCTACACCTTC. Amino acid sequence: CASTFPAGGGYTF.

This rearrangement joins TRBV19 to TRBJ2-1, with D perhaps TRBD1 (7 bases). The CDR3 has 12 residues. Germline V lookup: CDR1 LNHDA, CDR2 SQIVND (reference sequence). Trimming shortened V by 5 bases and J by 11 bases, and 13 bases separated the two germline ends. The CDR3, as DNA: TGTGCCAGTAGTCCGCGGGACAGCCAGCAGTTCTTC. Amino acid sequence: CASSPRDSQQFF.